What follows are 2 T cell receptor beta chains derived from one specimen sequenced in a study of blood T cell repertoires in COVID-19. Produced via immunoSEQ multiplex PCR; TCRdb's table is partial and in-frame only. Of under 75,000 clones in the sample, around 67% are singletons; the top ten hold around 20%. Sequences were obtained from peripheral blood. The receptor set was obtained from a man between 60 and 70 years old with acute or convalescent COVID-19.

V usage is TRBV5-6 and J usage is TRBJ2-3, with 10 bases matching TRBD1. The germline CDR1 and CDR2 sequences are SGHDT and YYEEEE. This CDR3 has 16 amino acids. V lost 4 bases, J lost 2 bases, and 7 bases stayed unmatched. CDR3 in DNA: TGTGCCAGCAGCGCGGGGACAGGGGCCTACACAGATACGCAGTATTTT. This gives the protein CASSAGTGAYTDTQYF.

This chain joins TRBV21-1 and TRBJ2-1; TRBD1 reflects the table's D call only, with no check against the DNA. TRBV21-1 is tagged as a pseudogene. The CDR3 extends over 14 amino acids. The DNA of the CDR3 is TGTGCCAGCAGCATCATGACGGACAACAATGAGCAGTTCTTC. Translating it yields CASSIMTDNNEQFF.